This T cell receptor beta chain stems from a study of T-cell memory formation after mild COVID-19. The study, taken as a whole, reports: Second-wave clones reaching peak frequency on day 37 lacked confirmed SARS-CoV-2 specificity. CM and EM subsets held most contracting CD4+ clones; EMRA held CD8+ ones.

As regards this clonotype: As yet, its antigen is unknown.

The CDR3 is 13 amino acids. The V end was cut by 0 bases, the J end by 13 bases, with 13 bases between. From germline, CDR1 is SGHAT and CDR2 FQNNGV. It was 5'RACE with constant-segment primers that produced the TCR alpha and TCR beta cDNA libraries, which carried sample barcodes and UMIs. TCRdb re-analysed the 5' RACE reads in MiXCR, keeping a single row per CDR3 protein. The sample lists some 410,000 distinct CDR3 sequences; around a quarter were seen once. The chain is built from TRBV11-2 and TRBJ1-5; D perhaps matches TRBD1 (5 bases). Sequenced sample: PBMCs or a T cell subset sorted from them (not recorded which). This TCR was sampled from an adult woman who had mild COVID-19 (a few samples of this study predate the infection). Cell type and time point are not known. CDR3 in DNA: TGTGCCAGCAGCTTAGACCCGGGGGGACTACAGCATTTT. Translating gives CASSLDPGGLQHF.